Listed below are T cell receptor beta chains from one sample, sequenced in a study of T cells in Graves' hyperthyroidism and ophthalmopathy. A single record per CDR3 protein comes from TCRdb applying MiXCR to the multiplex PCR reads. The data contain around 290,000 distinct CDR3 sequences, around 15% of them seen just once; the ten biggest clones take up around 58%. Sequenced: blood. All receptors derive from a woman aged 55-69 years with Graves' ophthalmopathy. Each CDR3 is given without its conserved first and last residue.

>TRBJ2-7|TRBV10-3
AISESMGQDTEQY
>TRBJ2-6|TRBV18
ASSPPAGSSGANVLT
>TRBJ2-7|TRBV2
ASSEEQRSEQY
>TRBJ2-7|TRBV28
ASVGDRGRAEQY
>TRBJ1-1|TRBV5-1
ASSLAGVGTEAF
>TRBJ2-3|TRBV20-1
SAIFTGTDTQY
>TRBJ1-2|TRBV27
ASSRWGKQSGYT
>TRBJ1-4|TRBV7-2
ASSLAGSFHEKLF
>TRBJ2-3|TRBV18
ASSPSASSPDTQY
>TRBJ2-3|TRBV25-1
ASSGDSTLNTQY
>TRBJ1-2|TRBV18
ASSGTGYDSDYGYT
>TRBJ1-5|TRBV20-1
SARTGGLYQPQH
>TRBJ2-2|TRBV30
AWSFQPNTGELF
>TRBJ2-1|TRBV6-2/TRBV6-3
ASRLRSQPPSEQF
>TRBJ2-5|TRBV6-2/TRBV6-3
ASSAPAGEETQY
>TRBJ2-7|TRBV5-1
ASSPPGQGTYEQY
>TRBJ2-5|TRBV11-2
ASSPSPSLNQY
>TRBJ1-1|TRBV4-3
ASSQDPAGTEAF